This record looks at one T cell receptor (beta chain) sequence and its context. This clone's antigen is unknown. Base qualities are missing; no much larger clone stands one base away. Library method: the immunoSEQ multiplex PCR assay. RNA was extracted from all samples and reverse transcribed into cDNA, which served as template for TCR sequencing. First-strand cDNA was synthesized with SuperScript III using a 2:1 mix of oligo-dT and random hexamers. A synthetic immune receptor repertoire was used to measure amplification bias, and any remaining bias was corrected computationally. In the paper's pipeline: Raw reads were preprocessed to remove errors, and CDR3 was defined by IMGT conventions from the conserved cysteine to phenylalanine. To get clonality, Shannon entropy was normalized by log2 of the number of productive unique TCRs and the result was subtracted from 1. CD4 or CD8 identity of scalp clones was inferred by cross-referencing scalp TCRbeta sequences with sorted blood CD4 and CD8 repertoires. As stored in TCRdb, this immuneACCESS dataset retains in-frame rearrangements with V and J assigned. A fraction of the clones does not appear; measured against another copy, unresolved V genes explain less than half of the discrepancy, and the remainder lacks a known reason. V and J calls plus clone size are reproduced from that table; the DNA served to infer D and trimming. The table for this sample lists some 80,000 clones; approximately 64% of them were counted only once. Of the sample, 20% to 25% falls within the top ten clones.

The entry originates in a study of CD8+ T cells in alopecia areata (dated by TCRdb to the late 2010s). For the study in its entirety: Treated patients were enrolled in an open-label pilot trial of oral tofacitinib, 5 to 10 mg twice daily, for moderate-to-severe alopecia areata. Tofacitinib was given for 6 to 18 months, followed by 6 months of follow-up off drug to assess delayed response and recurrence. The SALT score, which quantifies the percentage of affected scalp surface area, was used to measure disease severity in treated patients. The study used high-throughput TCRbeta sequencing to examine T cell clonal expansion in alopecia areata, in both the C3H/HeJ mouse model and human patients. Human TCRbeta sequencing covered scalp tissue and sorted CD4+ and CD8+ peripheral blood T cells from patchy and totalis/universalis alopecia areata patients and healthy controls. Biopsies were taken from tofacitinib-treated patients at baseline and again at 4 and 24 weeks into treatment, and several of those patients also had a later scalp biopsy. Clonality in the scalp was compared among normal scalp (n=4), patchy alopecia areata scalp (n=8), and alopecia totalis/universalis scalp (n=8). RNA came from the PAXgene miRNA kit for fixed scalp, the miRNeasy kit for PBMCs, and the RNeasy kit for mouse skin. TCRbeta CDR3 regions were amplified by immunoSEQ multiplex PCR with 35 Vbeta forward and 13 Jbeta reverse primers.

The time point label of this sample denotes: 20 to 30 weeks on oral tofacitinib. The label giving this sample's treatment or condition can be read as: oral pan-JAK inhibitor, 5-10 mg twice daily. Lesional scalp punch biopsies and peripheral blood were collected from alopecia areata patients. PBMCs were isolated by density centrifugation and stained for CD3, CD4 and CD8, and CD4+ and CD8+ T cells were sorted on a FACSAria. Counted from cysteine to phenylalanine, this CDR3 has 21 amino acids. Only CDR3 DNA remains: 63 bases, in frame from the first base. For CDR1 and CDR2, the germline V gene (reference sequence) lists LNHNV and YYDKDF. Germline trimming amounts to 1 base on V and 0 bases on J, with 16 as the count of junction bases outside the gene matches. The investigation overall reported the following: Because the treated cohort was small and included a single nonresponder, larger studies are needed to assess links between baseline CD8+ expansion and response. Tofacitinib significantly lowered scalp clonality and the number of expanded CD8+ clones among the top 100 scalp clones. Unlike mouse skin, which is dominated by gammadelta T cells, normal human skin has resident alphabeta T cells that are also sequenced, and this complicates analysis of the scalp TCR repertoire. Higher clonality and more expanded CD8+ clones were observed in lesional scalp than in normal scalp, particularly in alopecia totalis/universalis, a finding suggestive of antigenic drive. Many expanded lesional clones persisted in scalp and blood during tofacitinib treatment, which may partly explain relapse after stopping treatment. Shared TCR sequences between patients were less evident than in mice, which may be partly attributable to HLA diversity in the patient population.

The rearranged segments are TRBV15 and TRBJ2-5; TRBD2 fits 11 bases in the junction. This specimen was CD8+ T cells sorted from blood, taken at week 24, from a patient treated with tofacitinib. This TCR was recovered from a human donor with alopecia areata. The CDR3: CATSRATNGTSGNWYQETQYF. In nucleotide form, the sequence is TGTGCCACCAGCAGAGCCACAAACGGGACTAGCGGAAATTGGTACCAAGAGACCCAGTACTTC. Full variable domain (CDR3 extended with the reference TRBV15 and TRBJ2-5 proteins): DAMVIQNPRYQVTQFGKPVTLSCSQTLNHNVMYWYQQKSSQAPKLLFHYYDKDFNNEADTPDNFQSRRPNTSFCFLDIRSPGLGDTAMYLCATSRATNGTSGNWYQETQYFGPGTRLLVL.